This TCR beta chain was identified in a study of T-cell reconstitution after alpha-beta-depleted transplantation in children. Findings and caveats of the study: Expanded clones from the graft, numbering several hundred, reportedly supplied alpha-beta T cells about two months after transplant. A year had passed since transplant, and T-cell counts and diversity by then came mostly from newly produced T cells.

This clonotype was seen repeatedly, ten times or more. Its antigen is not known. Unique molecular identifiers were used to barcode this TCRbeta library. TCRdb analysed the PCR reads with MiXCR anew, one entry per CDR3 protein. This repertoire shows roughly 100,000 distinct CDR3 sequences, approximately 8% found once; its top ten account for about 15%. The starting material was PBMCs, obtained before TCRalphabeta/CD19-depleted stem cell transplant. The source is a boy aged 2 to 10 with acute lymphoblastic leukemia, due to receive a stem cell transplant.

The CDR3 DNA reads TGTGCCAGCAGCTTAGCGCGGGATCAGCCCCAGCATTTT. Its translation is CASSLARDQPQHF. The V and J genes are TRBV7-9 and TRBJ1-5; D call uncertain. Germline CDR1 SEHNR, CDR2 FQNEAQ (reference sequence). CDR3 size: 13 residues. Trimming took off 0 bases at V and 5 bases at J, with 5 bases between the two ends.